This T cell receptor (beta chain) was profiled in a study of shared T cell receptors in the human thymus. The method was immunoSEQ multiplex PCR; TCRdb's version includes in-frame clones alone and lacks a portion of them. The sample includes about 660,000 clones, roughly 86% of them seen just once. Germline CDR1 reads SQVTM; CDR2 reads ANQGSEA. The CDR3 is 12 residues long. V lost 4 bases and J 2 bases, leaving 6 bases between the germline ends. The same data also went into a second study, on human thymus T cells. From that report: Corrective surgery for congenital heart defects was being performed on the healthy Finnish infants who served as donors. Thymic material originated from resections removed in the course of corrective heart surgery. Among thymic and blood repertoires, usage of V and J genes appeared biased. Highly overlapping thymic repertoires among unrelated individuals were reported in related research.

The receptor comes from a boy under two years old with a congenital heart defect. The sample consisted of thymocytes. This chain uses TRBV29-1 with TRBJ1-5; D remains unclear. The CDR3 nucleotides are TGCAGCGTTGGCGAGGGCAATCAGCCCCAGCATTTT. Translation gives CSVGEGNQPQHF.